What follows are 12 T cell receptor beta chains derived from one specimen sequenced in a study of shared clonotypes between healthy human individuals. Assay: immunoSEQ multiplex PCR; the TCRdb copy retains only in-frame clones and omits some. The sample includes around 1.4 million clones, about 98.5% of them seen just once. What was sequenced was naive CD4+ T cells sorted from blood. Noted subset: CD45RA+ positively selected. These receptors originate from a man aged 25 to 45 in good health.

The rearrangement joins TRBV28 to TRBJ2-5, with 12 positions matching TRBD2. The germline V gene encodes CDR1 MDHEN and CDR2 SYDVKM. The length of the CDR3 is 15 residues. Trimming removed 7 bases from V and 4 bases from J; junction bases left unmatched: 7. The CDR3 sequence is CASNQLAGGSETQYF. The CDR3 DNA is TGTGCCAGCAATCAGCTAGCGGGAGGGTCAGAGACCCAGTACTTC.

This rearrangement joins TRBV28 to TRBJ2-7, with D unresolved. The CDR3 runs 14 residues. V was cut by 8 bases and J by 0 bases, with 14 bases left in between. Germline V gives CDR1 MDHEN, CDR2 SYDVKM. The CDR3 protein is CASRVDINSYEQYF. The CDR3 DNA reads TGTGCCAGCCGAGTAGACATCAACTCCTACGAGCAGTACTTC.

This clone was found a few times. Additional DNA sequences in this sample encode the identical CDR3. CDR3 DNA: TGCGCCAGCAGCTTGGGGCTAGCGGGGAACACCGGGGAGCTGTTTTTT. Its protein is CASSLGLAGNTGELFF. V is TRBV5-1 and J is TRBJ2-2; 8 positions agree with TRBD2. Germline assignment: CDR1 SGHRS and CDR2 YFSETQ. Trimming removed 0 bases from V and 1 base from J; junction bases left unmatched: 2. The CDR3 is 16 residues long.

There are a few counts of this clone. The sample contains more than one DNA sequence encoding this CDR3. The chain couples TRBV18 to TRBJ2-5; D ambiguous. Germline lookup yields CDR1 KGHSH and CDR2 LQKENI. The CDR3 is 11 residues long. Trimming removed 3 bases from V and 3 bases from J, with 2 bases in between. The CDR3 DNA follows: TGTGCCAGCTCACCGGAAGAGACCCAGTACTTC. Protein product: CASSPEETQYF.

J is TRBJ2-5 and V is TRBV7-9; D not resolved. Trimming took off 0 bases at V and 1 base at J, with 9 bases between the two ends. The CDR3 covers 15 residues. Germline V gene lookup returns CDR1 SEHNR and CDR2 FQNEAQ (reference sequence). The DNA of the CDR3 is TGTGCCAGCAGCTTAGCCCTTCAGGTCCAAGAGACCCAGTACTTC. Translated: CASSLALQVQETQYF.

The chain links TRBV2 to TRBJ2-2; perhaps TRBD2 as D (6 bases). The length of the CDR3 is 14 residues. Germline V gives CDR1 SNHLY, CDR2 FYNNEI. Trimming cost V 8 bases and J 5 bases, with 15 bases left between them. CDR3 sequence (DNA): TGTGCCAGCGGCCCCGGGGGATCGACCGGGGAGCTGTTTTTT. Encoded protein: CASGPGGSTGELFF. The variable domain in full, with the rest retrieved from reference TRBV2 and TRBJ2-2, is EPEVTQTPSHQVTQMGQEVILRCVPISNHLYFYWYRQILGQKVEFLVSFYNNEISEKSEIFDDQFSVERPDGSNFTLKIRSTKLEDSAMYFCASGPGGSTGELFFGEGSRLTVL.

In its sample, this clone was seen once. The chain carries TRBV6-4 and TRBJ2-1; 7 bases line up with TRBD2. The CDR3 has 18 residues. Germline V gene lookup returns CDR1 MRHNA and CDR2 SNTAGT. Germline trimming cut 4 bases from V and 4 bases from J; bases unmatched to any gene: 16. The CDR3 protein is CASSVKHTRTRKYNEQFF. In DNA, the CDR3 is TGTGCCAGCAGTGTCAAACACACAAGGACTAGAAAGTACAATGAGCAGTTCTTC.

This sequence joins TRBV9 and TRBJ1-3, with D possibly being TRBD1 (6 bases). This CDR3 is 16 amino acids long. V dropped 2 bases and J dropped 0 bases, with 12 bases sitting between them. CDR1 and CDR2 from the germline V gene are SGDLS and YYNGEE. Here the CDR3 DNA reads TGTGCCAGCAGCGTCCTGACAGGTGTCTCTGGAAACACCATATATTTT. It is translated as CASSVLTGVSGNTIYF.

CDR3 region: CASNLKKTGELFF. For the CDR3, the DNA is TGTGCCAGCAACTTAAAAAAGACCGGGGAGCTGTTTTTT. This chain joins TRBV2 and TRBJ2-2; no firm D call. CDR3 length: 13 amino acids. Germline CDR1 and CDR2: SNHLY and FYNNEI. Trimming left V 7 bases short and J 5 bases short, with 11 bases between.

CDR3 in DNA: TGTGCACATCGAATCGGTTCCCTCGGTAACTATGGCTACACCTTC. Residues: CAHRIGSLGNYGYTF. The rearrangement joins TRBV10-3 to TRBJ1-2; no definite D call. The CDR3 sequence is 15 residues long. Per the germline V gene, CDR1 is ENHRY and CDR2 is SYGVKD.

The chain carries TRBV7-2 and TRBJ1-2; D is unresolved. The germline V and J ends were trimmed by 0 bases and 6 bases, with 17 bases remaining between them. From germline, CDR1 is SGHTA and CDR2 FQGNSA. The length of the CDR3 is 16 residues. DNA for the CDR3: TGTGCCAGCAGCTTAGCGGCAACAGTCGCACCGGATGGCTACACCTTC. Protein: CASSLAATVAPDGYTF.

This chain connects TRBV6-6 to TRBJ2-3; no clear D. This CDR3 has 13 amino acids. The V and J ends lost 3 bases and 3 bases respectively, with 7 bases between them. The V gene's germline CDR1 is MNHNY and CDR2 SVGAGI (reference sequence). CDR3 sequence (DNA): TGTGCCAGCAGTTATGACACTACAGATACGCAGTATTTT. Translation gives CASSYDTTDTQYF.